This is a list of T cell receptor beta chains from one sample in a study of blood T cell repertoires in COVID-19. This table comes from immunoSEQ multiplex PCR, and its TCRdb copy is limited to in-frame clones, with some not included. This table holds about 86,000 clones, roughly three quarters found once. Sequencing used peripheral blood. The receptors come from a man between 65 and 80 years old with acute or convalescent COVID-19. Both conserved end residues are part of each CDR3. A D gene is named only where the DNA matches it firmly. Size tells how often a clone was seen (once, few, many) or the class of an expanded clone, and some rows leave it out.

abundance	j_gene	d_gene	v_gene	CDR3nt	CDR3aa
.	TRBJ2-7	TRBD1	TRBV5-1	TGCGCCAGCAGCTTGAGGGACAGGGGCGACGAGCAGTACTTC	CASSLRDRGDEQYF
once	TRBJ1-4	TRBD1	TRBV6-5	TGTGCCAGCAGTTCCGCCGGGACAGCTAATGAAAAACTGTTTTTT	CASSSAGTANEKLFF
.	TRBJ2-1	TRBD2	TRBV28	TGTGCCAGCAGCCCTAGCGGGGGGCACTACAATGAGCAGTTCTTC	CASSPSGGHYNEQFF
.	TRBJ2-4	TRBD1	TRBV11-2	TGTGCCAGCAGCTTAGCCTCGGGACAGAGATTAAACATTCAGTACTTC	CASSLASGQRLNIQYF
once	TRBJ2-5	TRBD2	TRBV23-1	TGCGCCAGCAGTCAATCGGGACAGCGGACTAGCGGGGGGGACAGGGAGACCCAGTACTTC	CASSQSGQRTSGGDRETQYF
.	TRBJ2-3	TRBD1	TRBV10-3	TGTGCCATCAGGTCGGGACAGGGGGGATCAGATACGCAGTATTTT	CAIRSGQGGSDTQYF
.	TRBJ2-3	.	TRBV7-9	TGTGCCAGCAGCGCAGATACCGGGGGAGGTACGCAGTATTTT	CASSADTGGGTQYF
.	TRBJ2-1	.	TRBV6-5	TGTGCCAGCAGTTACTCCCGAGGGGGGGCGCGCAATGAGCAGTTCTTC	CASSYSRGGARNEQFF
.	TRBJ2-1	.	TRBV7-9	TGTGCCAGCAGCCAGACAAACAATGAGCAGTTCTTC	CASSQTNNEQFF
.	TRBJ1-3	.	TRBV7-2	TGTGCCAGCAGCCCCCCCACAGGTTTTTCTGGAAACACCATATATTTT	CASSPPTGFSGNTIYF
once	TRBJ2-6	.	TRBV28	TGTGCCACCACCCTAAGCTCTGGGGCCAACGTCCTGACTTTC	CATTLSSGANVLTF
.	TRBJ2-3	.	TRBV19	TGTGCCAGTACCGGGTCCGTCACAGATACGCAGTATTTT	CASTGSVTDTQYF
.	TRBJ2-1	.	TRBV7-9	TGTGCCAGCAGCCCCGGGGAGCTGGTAAACTACAATGAGCAGTTCTTC	CASSPGELVNYNEQFF
.	TRBJ1-1	.	TRBV5-1	TGCGCCAGCAGCCCTATTCCGAACACTGAAGCTTTCTTT	CASSPIPNTEAFF
.	TRBJ1-1	.	TRBV28	TGTGCCAGCAGTCCTGGGACATCTTACACTGAAGCTTTCTTT	CASSPGTSYTEAFF
.	TRBJ2-7	.	TRBV2	TGTGCCAGCAGTGAAATCGGAGGGATCTCCTACGAGCAGTACTTC	CASSEIGGISYEQYF
.	TRBJ2-3	TRBD2	TRBV24-1	TGTGCCACCAGTGATTCTTTAGGACTAGCGGGAGGACTCACAGATACGCAGTATTTT	CATSDSLGLAGGLTDTQYF
.	TRBJ2-4	.	TRBV30	TGTGCCTGGAGTGTCGGCGCAGGCTGGGTCCCTCTTCAGGACATTCAGTACTTC	CAWSVGAGWVPLQDIQYF
few	TRBJ1-4	TRBD1	TRBV2	TGTGCCAGCAGACAGGGGACTGATGAAAAACTGTTTTTT	CASRQGTDEKLFF
.	TRBJ1-5	.	TRBV6-2/TRBV6-3	TGTGCCAGCAGTTACGCAAACGGTCAGCCCCAGCATTTT	CASSYANGQPQHF
.	TRBJ2-2	.	TRBV6-5	TGTGCCAGCAGCGACTCCGGCGGGGACACCGGGGAGCTGTTTTTT	CASSDSGGDTGELFF
.	TRBJ2-3	.	TRBV6-5	TGTGCCAGCAGGCCAGCGGCTCTGAGCACAGATACGCAGTATTTT	CASRPAALSTDTQYF
.	TRBJ2-7	.	TRBV27	TGTGCCAGCAGTTTAGGGGCGGCCTACGAGCAGTACTTC	CASSLGAAYEQYF
.	TRBJ1-6	TRBD1	TRBV18	TGTGCCAGCTCAAGGACAGGCAGCTCCTATAATTCACCCCTCCACTTT	CASSRTGSSYNSPLHF
.	TRBJ1-6	TRBD1	TRBV7-6	TGTGCCAGCAGCTCGTACCGGGACAGAGTTTCACCCCTCCACTTT	CASSSYRDRVSPLHF
.	TRBJ1-5	TRBD1	TRBV7-9	TGTGCCAGCAGCTTAGGACAGGGGGCCGGACAGCCCCAGCATTTT	CASSLGQGAGQPQHF
.	TRBJ2-2	TRBD1	TRBV2	TGTGCCAGCAGTGGTTCAGGGGGCGCTGGTCTGACCGGGGAGCTGTTTTTT	CASSGSGGAGLTGELFF
few	TRBJ2-5	.	TRBV7-9	TGTGCCAGCAGCTTCGACACCTTAAGAGAGACCCAGTACTTC	CASSFDTLRETQYF
.	TRBJ2-5	TRBD2	TRBV5-5	TGTGCCAGCAGCCCCAGGACTAGCGGTGAGACCCAGTACTTC	CASSPRTSGETQYF
.	TRBJ2-7	.	TRBV2	TGTGCCAGCTCGAGGGTGTCCTACGAGCAGTACTTC	CASSRVSYEQYF
.	TRBJ1-1	.	TRBV12-3/TRBV12-4	TGTGCCAGCAGTTTTCAGGGATGGGCTGAAGCTTTCTTT	CASSFQGWAEAFF
.	TRBJ2-5	TRBD2	TRBV3-1/TRBV3-2	TGTGCCAGCAGGGGGACTAGCGAAGAGACCCAGTACTTC	CASRGTSEETQYF
.	TRBJ2-1	.	TRBV14	TGTGCCAGCAGCTCCTGGTTCACCAGCTCCTACAATGAGCAGTTCTTC	CASSSWFTSSYNEQFF